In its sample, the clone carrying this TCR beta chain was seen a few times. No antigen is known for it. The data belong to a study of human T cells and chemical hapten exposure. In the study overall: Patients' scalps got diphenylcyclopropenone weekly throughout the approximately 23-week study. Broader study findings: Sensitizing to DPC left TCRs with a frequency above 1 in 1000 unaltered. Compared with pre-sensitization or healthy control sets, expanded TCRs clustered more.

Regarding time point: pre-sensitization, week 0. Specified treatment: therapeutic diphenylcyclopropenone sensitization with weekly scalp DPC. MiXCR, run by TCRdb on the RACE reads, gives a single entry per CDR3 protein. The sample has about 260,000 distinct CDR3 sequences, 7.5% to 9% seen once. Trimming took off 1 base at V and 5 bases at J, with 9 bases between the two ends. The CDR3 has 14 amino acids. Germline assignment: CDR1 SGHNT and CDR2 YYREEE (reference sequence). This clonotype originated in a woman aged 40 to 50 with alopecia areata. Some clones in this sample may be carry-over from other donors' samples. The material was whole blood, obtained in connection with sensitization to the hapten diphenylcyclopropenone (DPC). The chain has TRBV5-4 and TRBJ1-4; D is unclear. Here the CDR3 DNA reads TGTGCCAGCAGCTTGAAGGGAGGGAATGAAAAACTGTTTTTT. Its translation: CASSLKGGNEKLFF.